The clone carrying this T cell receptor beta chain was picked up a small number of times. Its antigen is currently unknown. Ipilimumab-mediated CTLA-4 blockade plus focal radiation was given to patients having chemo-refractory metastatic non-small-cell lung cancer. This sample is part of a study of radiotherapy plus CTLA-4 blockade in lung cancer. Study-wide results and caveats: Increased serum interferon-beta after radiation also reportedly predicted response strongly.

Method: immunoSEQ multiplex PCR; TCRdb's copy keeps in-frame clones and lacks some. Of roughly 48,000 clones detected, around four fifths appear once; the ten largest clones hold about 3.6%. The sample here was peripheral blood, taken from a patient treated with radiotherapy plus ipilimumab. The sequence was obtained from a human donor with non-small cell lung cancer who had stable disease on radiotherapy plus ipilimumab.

For the CDR3, the DNA is TGTGCCAGCAGCTTAGGCGGTATCAGCTCCTACGAGCAGTACTTC. It translates to CASSLGGISSYEQYF. The chain has TRBV7-6 and TRBJ2-5; D not certain. The end of the DNA aligns better with TRBJ2-7, so the J call may be wrong. The CDR3 length is 15 residues. From germline, CDR1 is SGHVS and CDR2 FNYEAQ.